This TCR beta chain was sequenced during a study of blood T cell repertoires in COVID-19. On the study more broadly: Samples of COVID-19 (acute and convalescent) were obtained from the United States, Italy and Spain.

Enrollees, about 18 to 100 years old, lived in 25 or so US areas. Germline assignment: CDR1 SGHRS and CDR2 YFSETQ. Trimming removed 4 bases from V and 6 bases from J, with 19 bases in between. The CDR3 is 15 amino acids. Generated by immunoSEQ multiplex PCR, the TCRdb table keeps only in-frame clones and is missing some. The table records a few hundred thousand clones, 80% to 90% of them present only once. The sample comprised PBMCs or T cells enriched from blood (not recorded which). The rearrangement uses TRBV5-1 and TRBJ1-2; D not certain. The TCR was taken from a man aged 25-40 years who had recovered from COVID-19. The CDR3 bases are TGCGCCAGCAGCCCACCCGGGGTCGGTGAAAATGGCTACACCTTC. As protein: CASSPPGVGENGYTF. Combining the CDR3 with reference TRBV5-1 and TRBJ1-2 gives the whole variable domain KAGVTQTPRYLIKTRGQQVTLSCSPISGHRSVSWYQQTPGQGLQFLFEYFSETQRNKGNFPGRFSGRQFSNSRSEMNVSTLELGDSALYLCASSPPGVGENGYTFGSGTRLTVV.